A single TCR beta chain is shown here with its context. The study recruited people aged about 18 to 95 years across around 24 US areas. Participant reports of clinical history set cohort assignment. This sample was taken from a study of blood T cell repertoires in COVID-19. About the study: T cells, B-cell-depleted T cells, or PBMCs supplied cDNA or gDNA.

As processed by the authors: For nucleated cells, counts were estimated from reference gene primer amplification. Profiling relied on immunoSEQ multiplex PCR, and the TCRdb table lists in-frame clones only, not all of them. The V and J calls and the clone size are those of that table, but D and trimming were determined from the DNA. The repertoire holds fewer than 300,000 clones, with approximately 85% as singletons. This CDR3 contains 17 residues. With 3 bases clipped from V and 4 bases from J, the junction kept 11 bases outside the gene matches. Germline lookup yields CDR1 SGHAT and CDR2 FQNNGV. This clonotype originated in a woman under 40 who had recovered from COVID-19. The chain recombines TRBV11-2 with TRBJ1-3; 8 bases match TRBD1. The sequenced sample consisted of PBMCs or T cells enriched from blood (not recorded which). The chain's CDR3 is CASSFSRRTGSGNTIYF. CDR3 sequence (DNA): TGTGCCAGCAGCTTTTCGCGGAGGACAGGGTCCGGAAACACCATATATTTT.